This T cell receptor (beta chain) derives from a study of metastatic and nonmetastatic thyroid tumors. Via MiXCR, TCRdb re-called the PCR reads. Found here are some 22,000 clones, about 21% of them singletons; the top ten hold around 13%. V lost 1 base and J 7 bases, leaving 13 bases between the germline ends. Germline values: CDR1 MDHEN, CDR2 SYDVKM. This CDR3 is 15 amino acids long. This clone was observed at least ten times. Within the sample, other DNA sequences also encode this same CDR3. All patients were untreated before thyroid surgery. This chain connects TRBV28 to TRBJ1-4; D is possibly TRBD1 (5 bases). The origin of this receptor is a male donor with papillary thyroid cancer or a benign thyroid nodule (not recorded which). Some clones in this sample may be carry-over from other donors' samples. Sequencing used blood. This CDR3 is CASSLSGTSSEKLFF. The CDR3 DNA sequence: TGTGCCAGCAGTTTATCCGGGACCTCCTCTGAAAAACTGTTTTTT.